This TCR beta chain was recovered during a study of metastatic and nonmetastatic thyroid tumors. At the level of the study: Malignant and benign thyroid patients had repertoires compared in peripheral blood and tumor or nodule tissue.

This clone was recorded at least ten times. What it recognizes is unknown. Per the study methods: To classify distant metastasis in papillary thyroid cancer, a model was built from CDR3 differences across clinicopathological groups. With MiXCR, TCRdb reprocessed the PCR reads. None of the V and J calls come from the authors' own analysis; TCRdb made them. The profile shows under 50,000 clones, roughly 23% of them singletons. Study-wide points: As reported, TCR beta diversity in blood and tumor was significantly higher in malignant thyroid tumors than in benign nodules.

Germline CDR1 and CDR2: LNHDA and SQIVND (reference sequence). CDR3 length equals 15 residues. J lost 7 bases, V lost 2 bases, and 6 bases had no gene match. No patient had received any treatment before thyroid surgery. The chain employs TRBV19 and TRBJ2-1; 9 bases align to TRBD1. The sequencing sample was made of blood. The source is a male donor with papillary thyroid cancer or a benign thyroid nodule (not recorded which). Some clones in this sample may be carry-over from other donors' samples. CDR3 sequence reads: CASSIRDRDDNEQFF. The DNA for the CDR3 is TGTGCCAGTAGTATAAGGGACAGGGACGATAATGAGCAGTTCTTC.